The following is a T cell receptor beta chain sequence with its context. Regarding time point: baseline, week 1 (first vaccination visit). The treatment: pre-vaccination baseline after standard-of-care therapy. Trimming pared 2 bases from V and 0 bases from J, leaving 11 bases between. CDR1 MNHNS and CDR2 SASEGT come from the germline V gene. The CDR3 runs 15 residues. This sample stems from a study of a mutant IDH1 vaccine in newly diagnosed glioma. The table came from immunoSEQ multiplex PCR; TCRdb's copy has only in-frame clones and leaves some out. The sample shows about 98,000 clones, about 90% of them seen only once.

This specimen was PBMCs, taken from a glioma patient treated with radiotherapy, temozolomide or both. The rearrangement uses TRBV6-1 and TRBJ2-7, with a tentative D call TRBD2 (6 bases). This receptor was obtained from a woman aged 50 to 65 with glioma. In DNA form, the CDR3 reads TGTGCCAGCAGTGAAATCGGGGGACCCTCCTACGAGCAGTACTTC. It encodes CASSEIGGPSYEQYF.